The 22 T cell receptor beta chains given below trace back to one sample, sequenced in a study of blood T cells in healthy people across ages. A sample-barcoded 5' primer and a J-beta primer mix were used in a second PCR of roughly 7 to 11 cycles. From the 5' RACE reads, TCRdb called clonotypes with MiXCR, one entry per CDR3 protein. The sample holds about 570,000 distinct CDR3 sequences, 27% seen once. Sequenced: blood. The receptor set was obtained from a woman in her sixties or seventies in good health.

The V gene is TRBV14, the J gene TRBJ1-4; TRBD1 might be the D (6 bases). The CDR3 covers 14 residues. Germline V lookup: CDR1 SGHDN, CDR2 FVKESK. The ends were cut back, 3 bases at V and 4 bases at J, with 9 bases in the middle. CDR3 nucleotides: TGTGCCAGCAGCCACGGGACACTTAATGAAAAACTGTTTTTT. This encodes CASSHGTLNEKLFF.

V gene TRBV2 combines with J gene TRBJ2-7, with TRBD1 as a possible D gene (6 bases). V lost 5 bases to trimming and J lost 3 bases, with 23 bases between them. CDR1 and CDR2 from the germline V gene are SNHLY and FYNNEI. The CDR3 is 17 amino acids. CDR3 sequence reads: CASSFNNRAGAFYEQYF. Written as DNA, the CDR3 is TGTGCCAGCAGTTTCAACAACAGGGCCGGGGCTTTCTACGAGCAGTACTTC.

The chain is built from TRBV20-1 and TRBJ1-2; no definite D call. Trimming cost V 5 bases and J 0 bases, with 10 bases left between them. The germline CDR1 and CDR2 sequences are DFQATT and SNEGSKA (reference sequence). The CDR3 is made up of 13 amino acids. The CDR3 reads CSAPRPANYGYTF. CDR3 in DNA: TGCAGTGCTCCCCGACCTGCTAACTATGGCTACACCTTC.

There are a few counts of this clonotype. This sequence joins TRBV12-5 and TRBJ2-5; D possibly corresponds to TRBD2 (5 bases). The J call may be mistaken, given a closer DNA end match to TRBJ2-1. CDR1 and CDR2 (germline): LGHNT, FRNRAP. The CDR3 runs to 13 residues. The CDR3: CASEGREYNEQFF. DNA for the CDR3: TGTGCTAGTGAAGGAAGGGAGTACAATGAGCAGTTCTTC.

This clonotype was recorded a few times. The chain couples TRBV7-2 to TRBJ2-5; the D gene is possibly TRBD1 (7 bases). Germline loops: CDR1 SGHTA, CDR2 FQGNSA. V was clipped by 7 bases and J by 4 bases, with 19 bases between them. The CDR3 covers 15 residues. CDR3 amino acids: CASTQGGRRGETQYF. DNA for the CDR3: TGTGCCAGCACCCAGGGGGGACGCCGGGGAGAGACCCAGTACTTC.

The CDR3 bases are TGTGCCAGCAGCTTGCAGACTGGCTACACCTTC. Protein: CASSLQTGYTF. J is TRBJ1-2 and V is TRBV7-9; D is ambiguous. The CDR3 covers 11 residues. V was trimmed by 3 bases and J by 7 bases, leaving 6 bases between them. Germline-derived CDR1 and CDR2 are SEHNR and FQNEAQ (reference sequence). Looking up the rest from reference TRBV7-9 and TRBJ1-2 gives the full variable domain: DTGVSQNPRHKITKRGQNVTFRCDPISEHNRLYWYRQTLGQGPEFLTYFQNEAQLEKSRLLSDRFSAERPKGSFSTLEIQRTEQGDSAMYLCASSLQTGYTFGSGTRLTVV.

The J gene is TRBJ1-1, the V gene TRBV11-2; the D gene is possibly TRBD1 (5 bases). There are 15 residues in the CDR3. The V gene lost 5 bases and the J gene lost 6 bases, with 19 bases spanning the gap. CDR1 is SGHAT and CDR2 is FQNNGV in the germline V gene. The CDR3 is CASSPGGATTAEAFF. The CDR3 DNA is TGTGCCAGCAGCCCCGGTGGGGCGACCACGGCTGAAGCTTTCTTT.

The table lists this clonotype with a few counts. This rearrangement joins TRBV12-3 or TRBV12-4 to TRBJ2-5; 7 bases map to TRBD2. This CDR3 has 12 amino acids. The J segment lost 4 bases and the V segment lost 6 bases, leaving 2 bases of the junction unmatched. CDR3 loop: CASRGEGETQYF. The CDR3 bases are TGTGCCAGCAGGGGGGAGGGAGAGACCCAGTACTTC.

Many counts were recorded for this clonotype. In DNA, the CDR3 is TGTGCCATCAACTCAGGGGAGGGAGATACGCAGTATTTT. Translated, it gives CAINSGEGDTQYF. The rearrangement links TRBV10-3 to TRBJ2-3; a possible D gene is TRBD2 (7 bases). This CDR3 has 13 residues. Trimming stripped 7 bases from V and 5 bases from J, with 13 bases between. CDR1 and CDR2 from the germline V gene are ENHRY and SYGVKD.

This sequence joins TRBV6-2 or TRBV6-3 and TRBJ2-4; D not resolved. Per the germline V gene, CDR1 is MNHEY and CDR2 is SVGEGT. The V end was cut by 5 bases, the J end by 3 bases, with 11 bases between. This CDR3 is 14 amino acids long. The CDR3: CASSLNGVKNIQYF. Here the CDR3 DNA reads TGTGCCAGCAGTCTAAATGGGGTCAAAAACATTCAGTACTTC.

The chain joins TRBV28 to TRBJ1-1, with 9 bases fitting TRBD1. CDR1 is MDHEN and CDR2 is SYDVKM in the germline V gene. This CDR3 contains 14 residues. V lost 5 bases to trimming and J lost 3 bases; unmatched junction nucleotides: 4. CDR3 residues: CASSIQGAYTEAFF. In DNA form, the CDR3 reads TGTGCCAGCAGTATACAGGGGGCTTACACTGAAGCTTTCTTT.

The V and J genes are TRBV10-3 and TRBJ2-3; perhaps TRBD2 as D (6 bases). This CDR3 is built from 13 residues. CDR1 ENHRY and CDR2 SYGVKD come from the germline V gene. V was shortened by 10 bases and J by 2 bases, with 13 bases between the two germline ends. The CDR3 spells CATVGRDTDTQYF. The DNA of the CDR3 is TGTGCCACCGTAGGGCGGGACACAGATACGCAGTATTTT.

This chain connects TRBV4-2 to TRBJ2-2, with D unresolved. Per germline, CDR1 LGHNA and CDR2 YNFKEQ. CDR3 length equals 18 residues. V was clipped by 0 bases and J by 2 bases, with 16 bases between them. This chain's CDR3 is CASSQDVVRNQNTGELFF. The CDR3 DNA reads as TGTGCCAGCAGCCAAGATGTAGTAAGAAATCAAAACACCGGGGAGCTGTTTTTT.

The V gene is TRBV13, the J gene TRBJ2-7; D is tentatively TRBD1 or TRBD2 (5 bases each). Germline loops: CDR1 PRHDT, CDR2 FYEKMQ (reference sequence). The length of the CDR3 is 13 residues. V was clipped by 3 bases and J by 3 bases, with 9 bases between them. The CDR3 loop reads CASSFGAYYEQYF. In DNA, the CDR3 is TGTGCCAGCAGCTTCGGGGCATACTACGAGCAGTACTTC.

This chain's CDR3 is CASSSSTGGLYEQYF. The CDR3 region has the DNA TGTGCCAGCAGCTCCTCGACAGGGGGCTTGTACGAGCAGTACTTC. This chain connects TRBV7-9 to TRBJ2-7; 10 positions agree with TRBD1. The CDR3 covers 15 residues. The germline V gene encodes CDR1 SEHNR and CDR2 FQNEAQ (reference sequence). Unmatched junction bases numbered 7, after V lost 4 bases and J lost 4 bases.

This clonotype was found a few times. The chain carries TRBV20-1 and TRBJ2-3, with D perhaps given as TRBD1 or TRBD2 (5 bases each). V was clipped by 0 bases and J by 4 bases, with 17 bases between them. CDR1 is DFQATT and CDR2 is SNEGSKA in the germline V gene (reference sequence). The CDR3 spans 16 residues. CDR3 nucleotide sequence: TGCAGTGCTAGAGATCCGCTGGACGGGACGGCAGATACGCAGTATTTT. Translating gives CSARDPLDGTADTQYF.

This clonotype was observed a few times. The junction shows a germline mismatch at one end, possibly a read error. V is TRBV24-1 and J is TRBJ2-2; a weak D match, TRBD2 (6 bases). The CDR3 is made up of 16 amino acids. Germline V CDR1 and CDR2: KGHDR, SFDVKD. In DNA form, the CDR3 reads TGTGCCGCCAGTGACTCGGACGGGGGATTAACCGGGGAGCTGTTTTTT. This encodes CAASDSDGGLTGELFF.

This rearrangement joins TRBV5-1 to TRBJ1-1, with unresolved D. The CDR3 runs 16 residues. Germline V lookup: CDR1 SGHRS, CDR2 YFSETQ. With 2 bases removed from V and 7 bases from J, the gap between germline ends came to 21 bases. CDR3 region: CASSFRWREGGGEAFF. In nucleotides, the CDR3 is TGCGCCAGCAGCTTCCGGTGGAGGGAAGGTGGTGGTGAAGCTTTCTTT.

Comment on this clonotype: At one boundary the junction diverges from the germline segment, which might be a read error. The chain recombines TRBV4-3 with TRBJ2-5, with D possibly TRBD2 on 7 matching bases. The J call may be in error: the DNA end matches TRBJ2-7 better. CDR1 and CDR2 from the germline V gene are LGHNA and YSLEER. The CDR3 runs to 16 residues. CDR3 protein: CAGSQEGGRGVYEQYF. DNA for the CDR3: TGCGCCGGCAGCCAAGAGGGGGGGAGGGGAGTGTACGAGCAGTACTTC.

J is TRBJ1-2 and V is TRBV7-9, with 12 positions matching TRBD1. Trimming cost V 1 base and J 7 bases; bases outside gene matches: 10. Looked up from germline, CDR1 is SEHNR and CDR2 is FQNEAQ (reference sequence). CDR3 length: 17 amino acids. CDR3 loop: CASSLGTGQGASAGYTF. The CDR3 coding sequence is TGTGCCAGCAGCTTAGGAACGGGACAGGGGGCGAGTGCTGGCTACACCTTC.

Remarks on this clonotype: The junction differs from germline at one of its ends, possibly a read error. The chain combines TRBV4-3 with TRBJ1-2; TRBD1 matches at 9 bases. In germline, CDR1 is LGHNA, CDR2 YSLEER. CDR3 length equals 15 residues. For the CDR3, the DNA is TGCGCCAGCAGCCACCAGGGACAGGGAGCCTATCGCTACACCTTC. Protein: CASSHQGQGAYRYTF.

V usage is TRBV29-1 and J usage is TRBJ2-1, with TRBD2 matching over 9 bases. Trimming cost V 7 bases and J 7 bases; bases outside gene matches: 20. The CDR3 has 17 amino acids. Germline V gene data show CDR1 as SQVTM and CDR2 as ANQGSEA. In DNA form, the CDR3 reads TGCAGCGCCACTGGCCGGCCGGGACTAGCTATCCGGAATGAGCAGTTCTTC. Translated, it gives CSATGRPGLAIRNEQFF.